This T cell receptor beta chain was captured by sequencing in a study of control samples from healthy donors and cancer patients. The V segment lost 7 bases and the J segment 6 bases; nucleotides outside the gene matches: 6. The CDR3 covers 14 residues. Germline values: CDR1 LNHDA, CDR2 SQIVND (reference sequence). Clones were read by immunoSEQ multiplex PCR, and TCRdb kept only the in-frame ones, dropping some. The table records fewer than 200,000 clones, about 95% of them present only once. Sequenced sample: PBMCs. J is TRBJ1-5 and V is TRBV19; 10 bases agree with TRBD1. This TCR was recovered from a man in his fifties or sixties with colorectal cancer. DNA for the CDR3: TGTGCCAGTATCTCGACAGGGGGCTTTCAGCCCCAGCATTTT. Translated, it gives CASISTGGFQPQHF.